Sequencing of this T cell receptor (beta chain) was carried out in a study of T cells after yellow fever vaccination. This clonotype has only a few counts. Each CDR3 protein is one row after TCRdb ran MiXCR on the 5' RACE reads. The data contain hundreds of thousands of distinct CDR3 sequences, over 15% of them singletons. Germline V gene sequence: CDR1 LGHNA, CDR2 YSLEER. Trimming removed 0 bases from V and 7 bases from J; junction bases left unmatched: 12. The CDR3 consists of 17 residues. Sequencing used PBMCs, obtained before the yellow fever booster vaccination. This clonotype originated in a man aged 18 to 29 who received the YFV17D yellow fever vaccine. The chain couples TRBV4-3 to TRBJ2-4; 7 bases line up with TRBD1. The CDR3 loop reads CASSQDLIDTGENIQYF. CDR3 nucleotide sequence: TGCGCCAGCAGCCAAGATTTGATAGACACAGGGGAGAACATTCAGTACTTC.